This T cell receptor beta chain was sequenced in a study of PD-1 blockade in classical Hodgkin lymphoma. Background on the study: Nivolumab dosing for patients was 3 mg/kg, administered intravenously every 2 weeks. Regarding the study as a whole: In CD4+ cells, TCR diversity went up significantly by C4D1, but in CD8+ cells it did not. Relapsed/refractory patients reportedly had the lowest baseline TCR diversity, below newly diagnosed patients, who were below healthy donors. Why the repertoires differ is still unclear, perhaps disease activity or prior therapy.

The time point denotes: cycle 4 day 1 (C4D1), after more than five weeks of nivolumab. The patients all showed relapse after autologous stem cell transplantation, while their brentuximab vedotin exposure varied. In the case of this clone: Its antigen is unidentified. One end of the junction does not line up with germline, which may come from a read error.

Clones were read by immunoSEQ multiplex PCR, and TCRdb kept only the in-frame ones, dropping some. The sample records about 64,000 clones, around nine tenths being singletons. The clonotype comes from a human donor with classical Hodgkin lymphoma. Specimen: peripheral blood mononuclear cells (PBMCs), collected before the fourth cycle of nivolumab.

DNA for the CDR3: TGTGCCAGCAGGGCGGACGGCAGAGGGTTCAACTTC. This translates into CASRADGRGFNF. This rearrangement joins TRBV6-1 to TRBJ2-7; TRBD2 is a possible D gene (5 bases). The CDR3 is 12 residues long. Germline CDR1 reads MNHNS; CDR2 reads SASEGT.